This TCR beta chain was obtained from a study of blood T cell repertoires in COVID-19. J lost 4 bases, V lost 5 bases, and 8 bases had no gene match. Germline V lookup: CDR1 LNHDA, CDR2 SQIVND (reference sequence). The CDR3 consists of 15 residues. TCRdb's copy holds only in-frame clones and misses some; the assay was immunoSEQ multiplex PCR. Of fewer than 450,000 clones in the sample, 75% to 90% are singletons; the top ten hold 6% to 7%. This receptor was taken from a woman aged 50 to 65 with COVID-19, enrolled during active disease. The gene calls are TRBV19 and TRBJ2-7; 10 nucleotides agree with TRBD1. Material: peripheral blood. The CDR3 spells CASSSRDRGPYEQYF. The CDR3 DNA reads TGTGCCAGTAGTTCCCGGGACAGGGGCCCTTACGAGCAGTACTTC.